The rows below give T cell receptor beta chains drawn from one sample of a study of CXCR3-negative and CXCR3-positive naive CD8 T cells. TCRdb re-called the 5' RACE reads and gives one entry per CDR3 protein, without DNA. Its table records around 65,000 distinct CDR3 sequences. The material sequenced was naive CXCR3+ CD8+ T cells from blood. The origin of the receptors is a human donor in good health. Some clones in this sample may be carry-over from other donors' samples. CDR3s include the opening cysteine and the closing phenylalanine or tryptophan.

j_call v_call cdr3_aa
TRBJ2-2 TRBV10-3 CAIAAPNTGELFF
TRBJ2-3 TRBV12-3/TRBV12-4 CASSSTGSTDTQYF
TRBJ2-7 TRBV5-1 CASSDAYRGGSYEQYF
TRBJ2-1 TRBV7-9 CASSLGTGGRHEQFF
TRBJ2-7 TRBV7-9 CASSPRTGTQREQYF
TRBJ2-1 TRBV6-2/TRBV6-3 CASKLDRGFYNEQFF
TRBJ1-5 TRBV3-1 CASSQDRGPNQPQHF
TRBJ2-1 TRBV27 CASASGTGGLNEQFF
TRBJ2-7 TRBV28 CASSPHSYEQYF
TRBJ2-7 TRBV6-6 CASGQVTGTNYEQYF
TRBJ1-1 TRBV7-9 CASSPPGPNTEAFF
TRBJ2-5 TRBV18 CASSAPSGGQETQYF
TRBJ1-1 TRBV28 CASSLMGGMNTEAFF
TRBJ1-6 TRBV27 CASSLVQENSPLHF
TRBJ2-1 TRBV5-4 CASSRLSSGSSYNEQFF
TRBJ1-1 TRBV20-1 CSAQVVGQGDTEAFF
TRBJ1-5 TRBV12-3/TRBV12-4 CASSPGTGPVRGQPQHF
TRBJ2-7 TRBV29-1 CSVERPGDSTYEQYF
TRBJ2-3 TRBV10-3 CAISVTGGHLTDTQYF
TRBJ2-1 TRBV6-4 CASSDWGGGSYNEQFF
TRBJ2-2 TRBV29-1 CSAFGLGQGLAGELFF
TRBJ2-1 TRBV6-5 CASSRQGLNEQFF